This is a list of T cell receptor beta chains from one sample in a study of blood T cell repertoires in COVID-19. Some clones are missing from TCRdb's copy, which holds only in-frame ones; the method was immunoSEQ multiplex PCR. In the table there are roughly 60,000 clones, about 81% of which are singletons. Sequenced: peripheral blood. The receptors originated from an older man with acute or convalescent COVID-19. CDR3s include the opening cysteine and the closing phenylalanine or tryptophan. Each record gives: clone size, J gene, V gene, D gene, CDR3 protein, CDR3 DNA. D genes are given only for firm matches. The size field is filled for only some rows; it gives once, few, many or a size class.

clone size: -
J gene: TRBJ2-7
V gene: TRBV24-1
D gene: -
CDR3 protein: CATSAIFGRGSSGGVYEQYF
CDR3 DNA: TGTGCCACCAGTGCCATTTTCGGCAGGGGGTCCTCGGGAGGGGTCTACGAGCAGTACTTC

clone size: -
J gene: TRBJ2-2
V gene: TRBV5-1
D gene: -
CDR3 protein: CASNIEGVGELFF
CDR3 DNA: TGCGCCAGCAATATCGAAGGGGTCGGGGAGCTGTTTTTT

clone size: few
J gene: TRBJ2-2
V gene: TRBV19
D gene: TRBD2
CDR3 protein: CASSQAGTSGTGELFF
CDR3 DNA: TGTGCCAGTAGTCAGGCCGGGACTAGCGGGACCGGGGAGCTGTTTTTT

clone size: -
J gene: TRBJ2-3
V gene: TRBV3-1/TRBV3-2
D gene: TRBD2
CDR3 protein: CASSQLAGGPRRDTQYF
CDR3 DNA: TGTGCCAGCAGCCAATTAGCGGGGGGCCCCCGCCGCGATACGCAGTATTTT

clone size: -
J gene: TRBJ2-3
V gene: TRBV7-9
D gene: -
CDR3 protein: CASSLAPSGPSTDTQYF
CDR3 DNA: TGTGCCAGCAGCTTAGCGCCGAGCGGACCTAGCACAGATACGCAGTATTTT

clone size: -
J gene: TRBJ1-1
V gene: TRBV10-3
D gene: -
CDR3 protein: CAISEFVSGETEAFF
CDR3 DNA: TGTGCCATCAGTGAATTCGTCTCAGGGGAGACTGAAGCTTTCTTT

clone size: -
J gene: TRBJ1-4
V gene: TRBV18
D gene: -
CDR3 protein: CASSPRRVGEKLFF
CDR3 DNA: TGTGCCAGCTCACCACGCAGGGTAGGGGAAAAACTGTTTTTT

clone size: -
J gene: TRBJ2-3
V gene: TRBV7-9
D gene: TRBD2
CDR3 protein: CASSLGRGGRTDTQYF
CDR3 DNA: TGTGCCAGCAGCTTAGGTCGGGGGGGCCGCACAGATACGCAGTATTTT

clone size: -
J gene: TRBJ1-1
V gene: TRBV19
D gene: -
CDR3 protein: CASSGGDNRGDTEAFF
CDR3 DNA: TGTGCCAGTAGTGGGGGGGACAACCGGGGAGACACTGAAGCTTTCTTT

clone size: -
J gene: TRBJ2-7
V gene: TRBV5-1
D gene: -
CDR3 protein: CASSIGQPGYEQYF
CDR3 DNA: TGCGCCAGCAGCATTGGACAGCCCGGCTACGAGCAGTACTTC

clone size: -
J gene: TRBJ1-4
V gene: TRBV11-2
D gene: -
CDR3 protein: CASSLDGNEKLFF
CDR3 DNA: TGTGCCAGCAGCTTAGACGGGAATGAAAAACTGTTTTTT

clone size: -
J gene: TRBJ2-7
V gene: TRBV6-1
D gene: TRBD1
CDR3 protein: CASSAFGTGTLRETHEQYF
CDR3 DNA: TGTGCCAGCAGTGCGTTCGGGACAGGTACTCTCCGAGAGACCCACGAGCAGTACTTC

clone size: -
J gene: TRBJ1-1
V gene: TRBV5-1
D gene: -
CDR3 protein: CASSLWAGELNTEAFF
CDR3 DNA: TGCGCCAGCAGCTTGTGGGCAGGGGAATTGAACACTGAAGCTTTCTTT

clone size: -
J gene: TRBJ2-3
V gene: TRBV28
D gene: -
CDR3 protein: CASTLGGGGTDTQYF
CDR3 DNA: TGTGCCAGCACCCTGGGGGGTGGGGGCACAGATACGCAGTATTTT

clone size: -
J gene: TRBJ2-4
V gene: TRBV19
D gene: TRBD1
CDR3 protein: CASSRMDRADIQYF
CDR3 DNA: TGTGCCAGTAGCCGGATGGACAGGGCTGACATTCAGTACTTC

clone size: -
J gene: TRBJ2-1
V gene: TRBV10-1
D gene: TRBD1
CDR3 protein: CAVLPPGQGLNEQFF
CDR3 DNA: TGCGCCGTACTTCCGCCGGGACAGGGTCTCAATGAGCAGTTCTTC

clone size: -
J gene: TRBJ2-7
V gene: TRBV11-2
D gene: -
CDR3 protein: CASSPNRASYEQYF
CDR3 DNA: TGTGCCAGCAGCCCTAACAGGGCATCCTACGAGCAGTACTTC

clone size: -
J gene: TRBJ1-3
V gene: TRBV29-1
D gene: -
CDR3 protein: CSVEDPRILSGNTIYF
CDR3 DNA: TGCAGCGTTGAAGATCCCAGAATTCTCTCTGGAAACACCATATATTTT

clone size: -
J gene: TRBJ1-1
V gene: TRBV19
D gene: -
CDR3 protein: CASLQSAEAFF
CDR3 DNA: TGTGCCAGTTTACAATCAGCTGAAGCTTTCTTT

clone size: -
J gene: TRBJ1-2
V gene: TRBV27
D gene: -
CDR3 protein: CASSLTSGHYGYTF
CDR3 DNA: TGTGCCAGCAGTTTAACTTCAGGCCACTATGGCTACACCTTC

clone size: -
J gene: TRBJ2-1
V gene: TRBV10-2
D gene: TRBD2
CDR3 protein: CASTARRMAGGEQFF
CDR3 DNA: TGCGCCAGCACTGCCCGGCGAATGGCGGGGGGGGAGCAGTTCTTC

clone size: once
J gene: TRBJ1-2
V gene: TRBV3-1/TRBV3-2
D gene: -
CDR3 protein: CASSQGTSPVNYGYTF
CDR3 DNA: TGTGCCAGCAGCCAAGGGACTTCCCCCGTAAACTATGGCTACACCTTC

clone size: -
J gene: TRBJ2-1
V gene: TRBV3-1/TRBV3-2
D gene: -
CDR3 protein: CASSQRSNYNEQFF
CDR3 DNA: TGTGCCAGCAGCCAGAGGTCTAACTACAATGAGCAGTTCTTC

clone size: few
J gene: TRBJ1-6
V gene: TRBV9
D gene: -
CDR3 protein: CASSLDRLDSPLHF
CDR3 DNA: TGTGCCAGCAGCCTCGACAGGTTGGACTCACCCCTCCACTTT

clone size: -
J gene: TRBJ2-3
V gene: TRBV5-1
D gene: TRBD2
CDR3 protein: CASSSGLAGSDTQYF
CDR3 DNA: TGCGCCAGCAGCTCGGGACTAGCGGGGTCAGATACGCAGTATTTT

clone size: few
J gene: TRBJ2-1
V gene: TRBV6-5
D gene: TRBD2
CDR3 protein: CASKKRGGTYNEQFF
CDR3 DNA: TGTGCCAGCAAAAAGCGGGGGGGAACCTACAATGAGCAGTTCTTC

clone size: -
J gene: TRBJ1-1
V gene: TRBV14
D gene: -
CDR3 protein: CASSQDWGGVMNTEAFF
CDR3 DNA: TGTGCCAGCAGCCAAGATTGGGGCGGGGTAATGAACACTGAAGCTTTCTTT

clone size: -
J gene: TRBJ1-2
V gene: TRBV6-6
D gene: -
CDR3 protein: CASSFGLSGGYTF
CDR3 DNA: TGTGCCAGCAGCTTCGGACTCTCGGGTGGCTACACCTTC

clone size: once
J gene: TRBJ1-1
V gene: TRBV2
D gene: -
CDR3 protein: CASRRDSGVNTEAFF
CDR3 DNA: TGTGCCAGCCGTCGAGACAGTGGAGTGAACACTGAAGCTTTCTTT

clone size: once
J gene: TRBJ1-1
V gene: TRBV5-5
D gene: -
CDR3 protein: CASSLAPGETEAFF
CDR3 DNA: TGTGCCAGCAGCTTGGCTCCGGGGGAAACTGAAGCTTTCTTT

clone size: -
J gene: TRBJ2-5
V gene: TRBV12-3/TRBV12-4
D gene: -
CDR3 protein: CASSPTSGETQYF
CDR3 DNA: TGTGCCAGCAGCCCCACGTCCGGGGAGACCCAGTACTTC

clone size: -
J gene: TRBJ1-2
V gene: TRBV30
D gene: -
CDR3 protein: CAWQGSYGYTF
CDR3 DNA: TGTGCCTGGCAGGGTTCCTATGGCTACACCTTC

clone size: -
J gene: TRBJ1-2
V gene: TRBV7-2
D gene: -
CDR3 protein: CASSPGMGLAGGYTF
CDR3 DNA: TGTGCCAGCAGCCCCGGAATGGGACTAGCCGGGGGCTACACCTTC

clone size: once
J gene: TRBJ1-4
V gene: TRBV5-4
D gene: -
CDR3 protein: CASSTGRTNEKLFF
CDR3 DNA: TGTGCCAGCAGTACAGGGCGGACTAATGAAAAACTGTTTTTT

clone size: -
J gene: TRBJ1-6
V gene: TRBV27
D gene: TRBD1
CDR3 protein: CASSLSLPGQGTSPLHF
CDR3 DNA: TGTGCCAGCAGTTTATCGCTACCGGGACAGGGGACTTCACCCCTCCACTTT

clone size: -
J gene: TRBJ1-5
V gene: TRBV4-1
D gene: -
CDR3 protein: CASSQSIQGGRNQPQHF
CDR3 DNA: TGCGCCAGCAGCCAAAGTATCCAGGGAGGAAGAAATCAGCCCCAGCATTTT

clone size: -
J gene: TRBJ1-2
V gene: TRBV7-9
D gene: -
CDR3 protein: CASSLGGSGSHYGYTF
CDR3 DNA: TGTGCCAGCAGCTTGGGAGGGAGTGGGTCTCACTATGGCTACACCTTC

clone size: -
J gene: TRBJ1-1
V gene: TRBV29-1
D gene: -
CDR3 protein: CSVQAQLNTEAFF
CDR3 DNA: TGCAGCGTTCAGGCACAGCTGAACACTGAAGCTTTCTTT

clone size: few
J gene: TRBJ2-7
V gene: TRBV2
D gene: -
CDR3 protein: CASRKTVASYEQYF
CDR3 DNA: TGTGCCAGCAGAAAGACGGTAGCCTCCTACGAGCAGTACTTC

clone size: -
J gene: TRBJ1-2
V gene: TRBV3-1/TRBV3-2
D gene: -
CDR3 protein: CASSQDRPTGVGRPALGYTF
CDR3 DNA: TGTGCCAGCAGCCAGGATCGACCGACCGGGGTTGGCAGACCTGCACTTGGCTACACCTTC

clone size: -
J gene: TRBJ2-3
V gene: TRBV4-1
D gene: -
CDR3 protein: CASSQFLGRNTDTQYF
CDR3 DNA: TGCGCCAGCAGCCAATTCCTGGGCAGGAACACAGATACGCAGTATTTT

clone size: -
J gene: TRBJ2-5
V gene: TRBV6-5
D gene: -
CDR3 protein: CASSPPGQVQETQYF
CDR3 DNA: TGTGCCAGCAGTCCTCCGGGACAAGTCCAAGAGACCCAGTACTTC

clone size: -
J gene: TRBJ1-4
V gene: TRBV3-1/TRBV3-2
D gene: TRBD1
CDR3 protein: CASSQVLGTGTEKLFF
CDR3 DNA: TGTGCCAGCAGCCAAGTCCTGGGGACAGGGACTGAAAAACTGTTTTTT

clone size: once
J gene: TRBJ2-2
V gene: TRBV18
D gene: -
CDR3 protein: CASSRSFRGWTTGELFF
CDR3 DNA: TGTGCCAGCTCACGGTCATTCAGGGGTTGGACCACCGGGGAGCTGTTTTTT

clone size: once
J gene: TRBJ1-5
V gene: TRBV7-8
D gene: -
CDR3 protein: CASSPQVRTISNQPQHF
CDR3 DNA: TGTGCCAGCAGCCCCCAGGTCCGAACGATTAGCAATCAGCCCCAGCATTTT

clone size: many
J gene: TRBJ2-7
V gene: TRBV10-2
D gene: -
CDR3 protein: CASTLTGSRTSSEQYF
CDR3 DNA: TGCGCCAGCACCCTGACAGGGAGTCGGACTAGCAGCGAGCAGTACTTC

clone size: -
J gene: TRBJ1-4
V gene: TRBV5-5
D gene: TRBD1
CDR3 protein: CASSLVQGGEKLFF
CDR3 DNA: TGTGCCAGCAGCTTGGTACAGGGGGGGGAAAAACTGTTTTTT

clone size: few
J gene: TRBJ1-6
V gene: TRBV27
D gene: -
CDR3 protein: CASSLYRAENSPLHF
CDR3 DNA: TGTGCCAGCAGTTTGTACAGGGCGGAGAATTCACCCCTCCACTTT

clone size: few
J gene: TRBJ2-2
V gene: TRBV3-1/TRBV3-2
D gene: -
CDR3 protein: CASSQGQGNTGELFF
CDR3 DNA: TGTGCCAGCAGCCAAGGCCAGGGAAACACCGGGGAGCTGTTTTTT

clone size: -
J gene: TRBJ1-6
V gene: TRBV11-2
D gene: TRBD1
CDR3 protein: CASSLTGGGNSPLHF
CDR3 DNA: TGTGCCAGCAGCTTGACAGGGGGCGGGAATTCACCCCTCCACTTT

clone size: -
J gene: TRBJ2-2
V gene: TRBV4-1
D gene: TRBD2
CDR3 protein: CASSPSGGGTGELFF
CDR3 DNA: TGCGCCAGCAGCCCCAGCGGGGGAGGAACCGGGGAGCTGTTTTTT